This TCR beta chain was sequenced during a study of blood T cell repertoires in COVID-19. For the study at large: The analysed material was cDNA or gDNA that came from T cells, B-cell-depleted T cells, or PBMCs.

Authors' methods: Amplification with reference gene primers provided the estimates of nucleated cell counts. Clones were sequenced by immunoSEQ multiplex PCR, and TCRdb holds only the in-frame ones, with some missing. V and J calls and clone size are those listed in that table; D and trimming were worked out from the DNA. The data show about 240,000 clones, 84% seen once. Germline V gene sequence: CDR1 MNHNY, CDR2 SVGAGI (reference sequence). The CDR3 loop spans 13 amino acids. V shed 5 bases and J 6 bases; nucleotides not matched to a gene: 5. The sample holds one count of this clone. The rearrangement links TRBV6-6 to TRBJ1-2; 8 bases are shared with TRBD1. The sequence was obtained from a man in his forties or fifties with acute or convalescent COVID-19. What was sequenced was peripheral blood. As DNA, the CDR3 is TGTGCCAGCAGTCGGGACAGGACGAATGGCTACACCTTC. Translating gives CASSRDRTNGYTF.